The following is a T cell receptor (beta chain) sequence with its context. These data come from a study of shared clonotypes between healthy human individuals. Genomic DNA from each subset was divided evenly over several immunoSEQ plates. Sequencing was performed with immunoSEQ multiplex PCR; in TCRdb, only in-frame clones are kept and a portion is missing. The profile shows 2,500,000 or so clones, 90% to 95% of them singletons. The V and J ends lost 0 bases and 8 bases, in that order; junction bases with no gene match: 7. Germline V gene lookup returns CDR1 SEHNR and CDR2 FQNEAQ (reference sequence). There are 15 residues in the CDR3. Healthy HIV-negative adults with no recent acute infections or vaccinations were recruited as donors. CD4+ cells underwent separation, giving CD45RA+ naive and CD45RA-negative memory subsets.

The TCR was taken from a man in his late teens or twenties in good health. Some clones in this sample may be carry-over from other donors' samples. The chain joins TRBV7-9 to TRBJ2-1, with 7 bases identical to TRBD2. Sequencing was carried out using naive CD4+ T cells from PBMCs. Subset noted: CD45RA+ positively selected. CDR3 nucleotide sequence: TGTGCCAGCAGCTTAGCGGGGAGGGAGTGGGATGAGCAGTTCTTC. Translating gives CASSLAGREWDEQFF.